This TCR beta chain was retrieved from a study of neurological immune-mediated disorders. The study, taken as a whole, reports: Phylogenetic grouping placed 18 of 34 multiple sclerosis patients' repertoires in one related-CDR3 cluster, a possible signature.

The cDNA was generated by 5'RACE with 10-nucleotide random UMIs. TCRdb ran MiXCR on the 5' RACE reads and lists one entry per CDR3 protein. The table has tens of thousands of distinct CDR3 sequences, around 2.5% seen once. For the unsorted libraries, 2 million PBMCs stored at -80 C served as input. This clonotype was counted many times. What it binds is unknown. This TCR was recovered from a man in his forties or fifties with multiple sclerosis. Specimen: PBMCs.

This chain's CDR3 is CATSRGAAAGSYEQYF. The CDR3, as DNA: TGTGCCACCAGCAGAGGTGCTGCGGCGGGATCCTACGAGCAGTACTTC. The chain recombines TRBV15 with TRBJ2-7, with D perhaps TRBD2 (6 bases). The CDR3 contains 16 residues. V lost 1 base and J 1 base, leaving 14 bases between the germline ends. Germline CDR1 reads LNHNV; CDR2 reads YYDKDF (reference sequence).